The clone carrying this T cell receptor (beta chain) occurred once. These data are taken from a study of graft-versus-host responses after intestinal transplantation. TCRdb's copy holds only in-frame clones and misses some; the assay was immunoSEQ multiplex PCR. The data contain some 25,000 clones, 90% to 95% of them seen just once; the ten biggest clones take up around 2%. The CDR3 length is 14 residues. V lost 7 bases and J lost 6, with 16 bases in between. The germline CDR1 and CDR2 sequences are LNHDA and SQIVND (reference sequence). Sequencing used PBMCs, obtained approximately 38 days after intestinal transplant. V usage is TRBV19 and J usage is TRBJ1-5, with D perhaps matching TRBD1 (6 bases). The source of this sequence is a human patient who received an intestinal transplant, so some T cells may come from the graft donor. The CDR3 sequence: CASTTGGLGQPQHF. Here the CDR3 DNA reads TGTGCCAGTACCACTGGGGGGCTCGGTCAGCCCCAGCATTTT.